This entry features one T cell receptor beta chain sequence. This CDR3 contains 14 residues. Trimming cost V 2 bases and J 3 bases, with 10 bases left between them. Germline V gene data show CDR1 as SNHLY and CDR2 as FYNNEI. This entry belongs to a study of blood T cell repertoires in COVID-19. TCRdb's copy holds only in-frame clones and misses some; the assay was immunoSEQ multiplex PCR. This sample carries some 300,000 clones, roughly 87% of them seen once, and the ten largest clones take about 1%. The origin of this receptor is a woman aged 30 to 39 who had recovered from COVID-19. The genes are TRBV2 and TRBJ2-5; tentatively, D is TRBD2 (6 bases). Source material: PBMCs or T cells enriched from blood (not recorded which). The CDR3 nucleotides are TGTGCCAGCAGTGAAAATCCGGGGGAAGAGACCCAGTACTTC. As protein: CASSENPGEETQYF.